What follows describes a single T cell receptor beta chain. It has no known antigen specificity. Per-nucleotide qualities are absent, and no much larger clonotype sits a single base away. The junction shows trimming of 0 bases on V and 3 bases on J, plus 11 bases between the germline ends. The CDR3 spans 15 residues, from the cysteine through the phenylalanine. Only the CDR3 part of the read is kept: 45 bases, read in frame from the first base. Via the germline V gene, CDR1 is MNHEY and CDR2 SVGAGI. The library was built by means of the immunoSEQ multiplex PCR assay. TCRdb mirrors the immuneACCESS table, restricted to in-frame sequences. Some clones are absent from its copies; in checked studies, under half trace to an unresolved V gene, and the reason for the others is unknown. Within this sample are roughly 49,000 clones, with 90% of them counted one time only. Together, the top ten hold 1.4% to 1.5% of the sample.

The data originate from a study of T cell changes during pregnancy in multiple sclerosis (dated 2019 in TCRdb). About the investigation overall: The study looked at changes in the T cell repertoire across pregnancy in women with multiple sclerosis.

The TCR was taken from a female donor in good health, enrolled as a control in a pregnancy study. The specimen comprised peripheral blood, sampled in the first trimester of pregnancy. Recombination joined TRBV6-5 with TRBJ2-5; a tentative D call is TRBD1 (6 bases match). CDR3 sequence: CASSYSAAGEETQYF. The sequenced DNA is TGTGCCAGCAGTTACTCCGCCGCAGGGGAAGAGACCCAGTACTTC.